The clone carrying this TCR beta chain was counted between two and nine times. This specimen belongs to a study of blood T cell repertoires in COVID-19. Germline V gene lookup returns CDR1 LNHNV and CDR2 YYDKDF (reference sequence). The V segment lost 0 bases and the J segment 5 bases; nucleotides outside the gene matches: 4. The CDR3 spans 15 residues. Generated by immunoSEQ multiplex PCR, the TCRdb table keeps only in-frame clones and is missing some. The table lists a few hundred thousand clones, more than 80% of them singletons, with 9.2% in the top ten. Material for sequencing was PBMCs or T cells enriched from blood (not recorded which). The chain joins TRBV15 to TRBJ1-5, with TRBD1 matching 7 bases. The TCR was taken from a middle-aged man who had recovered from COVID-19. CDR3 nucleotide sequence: TGTGCCACCAGCAGAGATGGCAGGGGGGATCAGCCCCAGCATTTT. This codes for CATSRDGRGDQPQHF.